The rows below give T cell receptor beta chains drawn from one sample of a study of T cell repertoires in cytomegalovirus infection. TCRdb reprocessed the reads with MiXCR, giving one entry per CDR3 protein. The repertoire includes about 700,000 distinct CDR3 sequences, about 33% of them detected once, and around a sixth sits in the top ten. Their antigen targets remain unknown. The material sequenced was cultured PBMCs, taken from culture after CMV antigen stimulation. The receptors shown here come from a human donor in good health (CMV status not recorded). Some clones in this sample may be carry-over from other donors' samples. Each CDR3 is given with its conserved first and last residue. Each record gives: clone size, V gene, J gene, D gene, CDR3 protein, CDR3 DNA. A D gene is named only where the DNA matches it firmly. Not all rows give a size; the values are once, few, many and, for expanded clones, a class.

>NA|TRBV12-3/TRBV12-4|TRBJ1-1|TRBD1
CASSGTAPGTEAFF
TGTGCCAGCAGCGGGACAGCCCCAGGCACTGAAGCTTTCTTT
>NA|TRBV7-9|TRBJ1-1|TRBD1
CASSLTGGTGNTEAFF
TGTGCCAGCAGCCTTACAGGGGGCACTGGAAACACTGAAGCTTTCTTT
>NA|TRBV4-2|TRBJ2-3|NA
CASSQGVYF
TGTGCCAGCAGCCAAGGTGTGTATTTT
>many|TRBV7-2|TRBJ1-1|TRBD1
CASSSDRVGNTEAFF
TGTGCCAGCAGCTCTGACAGGGTGGGTAACACTGAAGCTTTCTTT
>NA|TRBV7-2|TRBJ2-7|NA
CASSKDYEQYF
TGTGCCAGCAGTAAAGACTACGAGCAGTACTTC
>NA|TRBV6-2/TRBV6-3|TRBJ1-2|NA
CASRGTGFAGYTF
TGTGCCAGCAGGGGGACCGGGTTTGCTGGCTACACCTTC
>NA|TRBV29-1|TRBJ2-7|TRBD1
CSGRDRSSYEQYF
TGCAGCGGCCGGGACAGGAGCTCCTACGAGCAGTACTTC
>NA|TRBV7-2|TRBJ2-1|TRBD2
CASSLDSGRNEKFF
TGTGCCAGCAGCTTGGACAGCGGGAGGAACGAAAAGTTCTTC
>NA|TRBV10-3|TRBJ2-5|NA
CAISETTQETQYF
TGTGCCATCAGTGAAACTACCCAAGAGACCCAGTACTTC
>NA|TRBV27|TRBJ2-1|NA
CASSSPRREFNEQFF
TGTGCCAGCAGTTCCCCCAGGAGGGAGTTCAATGAGCAGTTCTTC
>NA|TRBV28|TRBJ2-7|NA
CASSLTPGSGAGEQYF
TGTGCCAGCAGTTTAACCCCCGGGTCGGGAGCGGGTGAGCAGTACTTC
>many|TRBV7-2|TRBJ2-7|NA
CASSLWSAEIGQYF
TGTGCCAGCAGCTTATGGTCGGCGGAGATCGGGCAGTACTTC
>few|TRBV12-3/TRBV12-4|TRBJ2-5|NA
CASSFWQGGETQYF
TGTGCCAGCAGTTTCTGGCAGGGTGGGGAGACCCAGTACTTC
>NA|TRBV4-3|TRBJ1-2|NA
CASSQEGVRNYGYTF
TGCGCCAGCAGCCAAGAGGGAGTTAGGAACTATGGCTACACCTTC
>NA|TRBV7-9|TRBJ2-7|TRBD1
CASSSGTGMAMQYF
TGTGCCAGCAGCTCCGGGACAGGGATGGCCATGCAGTACTTC